This T cell receptor beta chain emerged from a study of a mutant IDH1 vaccine in newly diagnosed glioma. Across the whole study: Before enrollment, patients got radiotherapy alone, temozolomide alone, or mostly the combination. Visit V12 happened at week 35; visit V13 happened at week 47. Whole-study findings and limits: Whatever changes occurred in top peripheral T cell clonotypes seemed unrelated to pseudoprogression.

Time point denoted: week 35, safety follow-up. In every dose of vaccine, 300 ug of mutant IDH1 20-mer peptide was given alongside topical imiquimod. Patients were given eight vaccinations, scheduled in weeks 1, 3, 5, 7, 11, 15, 19 and 23. The method was immunoSEQ multiplex PCR; TCRdb's version includes in-frame clones alone and lacks a portion of them. The repertoire holds some 45,000 clones, with roughly four fifths as singletons. Comment on this clone: Antigen specificity is unknown.

Germline lookup yields CDR1 WNHNN and CDR2 SYGVQD (reference sequence). The CDR3 covers 14 residues. Trimming left V 2 bases short and J 6 bases short, with 8 bases between. This sample comprised PBMCs, obtained from a glioma patient whose treatment included an IDH1 peptide vaccine. The chain has TRBV10-1 and TRBJ1-6, with D uncertain. This clonotype was obtained from a woman aged 45-59 years with glioma. CDR3 sequence (DNA): TGCGCCAGCAGTGAGGGAACAGCTAATTCACCCCTCCACTTT. Translating gives CASSEGTANSPLHF.